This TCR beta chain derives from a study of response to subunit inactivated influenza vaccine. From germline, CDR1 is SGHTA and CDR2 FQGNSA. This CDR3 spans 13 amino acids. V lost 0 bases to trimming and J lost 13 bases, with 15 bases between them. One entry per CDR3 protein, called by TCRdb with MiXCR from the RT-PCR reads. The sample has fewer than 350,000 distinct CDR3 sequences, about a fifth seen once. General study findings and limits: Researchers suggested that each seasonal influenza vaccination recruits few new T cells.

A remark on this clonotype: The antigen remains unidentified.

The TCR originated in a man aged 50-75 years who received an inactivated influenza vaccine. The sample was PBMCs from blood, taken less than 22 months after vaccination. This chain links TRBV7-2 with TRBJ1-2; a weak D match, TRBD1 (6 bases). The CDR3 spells CASSLAGGLSLTF. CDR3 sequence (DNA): TGTGCCAGCAGCTTAGCCGGGGGGCTCTCTCTCACCTTC.